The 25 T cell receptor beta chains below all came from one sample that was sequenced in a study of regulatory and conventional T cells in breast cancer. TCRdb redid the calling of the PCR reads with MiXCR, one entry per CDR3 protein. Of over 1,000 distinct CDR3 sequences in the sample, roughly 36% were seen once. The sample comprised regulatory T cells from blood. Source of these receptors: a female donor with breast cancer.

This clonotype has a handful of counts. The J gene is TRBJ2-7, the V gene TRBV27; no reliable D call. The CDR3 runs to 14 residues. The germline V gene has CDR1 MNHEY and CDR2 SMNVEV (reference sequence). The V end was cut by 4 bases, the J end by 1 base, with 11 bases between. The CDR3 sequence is CASSSPTVSYEQYF. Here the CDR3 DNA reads TGTGCCAGCAGTTCCCCGACCGTTTCCTACGAGCAGTACTTC.

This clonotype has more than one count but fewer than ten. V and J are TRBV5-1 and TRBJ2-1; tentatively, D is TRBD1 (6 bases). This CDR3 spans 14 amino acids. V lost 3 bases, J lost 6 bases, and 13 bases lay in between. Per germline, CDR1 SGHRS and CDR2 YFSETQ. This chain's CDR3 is CASSSERDTNEQFF. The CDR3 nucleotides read TGCGCCAGCAGCTCCGAACGGGACACCAATGAGCAGTTCTTC.

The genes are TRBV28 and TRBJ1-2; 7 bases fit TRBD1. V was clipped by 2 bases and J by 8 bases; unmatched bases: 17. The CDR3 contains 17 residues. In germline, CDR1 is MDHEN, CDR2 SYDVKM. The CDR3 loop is CASSLPQIGTARGGYTF. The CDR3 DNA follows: TGTGCCAGCAGTTTACCGCAAATCGGGACAGCCCGTGGAGGCTACACCTTC.

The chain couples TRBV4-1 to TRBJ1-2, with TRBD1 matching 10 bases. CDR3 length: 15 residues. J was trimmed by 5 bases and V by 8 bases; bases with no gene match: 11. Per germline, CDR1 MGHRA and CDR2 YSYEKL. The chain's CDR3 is CASGGTGALVYGYTF. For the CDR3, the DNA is TGCGCCAGCGGAGGGACAGGGGCGTTAGTATATGGCTACACCTTC.

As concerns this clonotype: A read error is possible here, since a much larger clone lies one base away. The CDR3 DNA sequence: TGTGCCAGCAGTCCCGCCCGACGGACTGGCACAGATATGCAGTATTTT. This gives the protein CASSPARRTGTDMQYF. The J gene is TRBJ2-3, the V gene TRBV12-3 or TRBV12-4; weak D call: TRBD2 (5 bases). The CDR3 is 16 residues long.

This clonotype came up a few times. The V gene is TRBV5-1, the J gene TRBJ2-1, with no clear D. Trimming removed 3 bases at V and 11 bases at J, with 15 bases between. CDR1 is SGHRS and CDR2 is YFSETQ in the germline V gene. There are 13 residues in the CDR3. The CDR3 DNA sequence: TGCGCCAGCAGCTCCCCCGGGCCAAAAAAGCAGTTCTTC. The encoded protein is CASSSPGPKKQFF.

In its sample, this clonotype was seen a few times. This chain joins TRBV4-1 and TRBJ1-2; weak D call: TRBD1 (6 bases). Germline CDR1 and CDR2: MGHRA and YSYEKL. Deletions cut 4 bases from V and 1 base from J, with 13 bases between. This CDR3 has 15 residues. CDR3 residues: CASSREKDSNYGYTF. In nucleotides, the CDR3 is TGCGCCAGCAGCCGGGAAAAGGACAGTAACTATGGCTACACCTTC.

Here the CDR3 DNA reads TGCAGCGTTCAAGGTGGTCCCGTCCTGAGAGCTTTCTTT. This codes for CSVQGGPVLRAFF. The rearrangement uses TRBV29-1 and TRBJ1-1; D ambiguous. The CDR3 is 13 residues long. CDR1 is SQVTM and CDR2 is ANQGSEA in the germline V gene. The ends were cut back, 5 bases at V and 10 bases at J, with 20 bases in the middle.

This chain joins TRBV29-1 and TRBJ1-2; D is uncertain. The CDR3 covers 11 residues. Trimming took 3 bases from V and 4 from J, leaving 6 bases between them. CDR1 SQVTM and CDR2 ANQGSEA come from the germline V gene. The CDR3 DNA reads TGCAGCGTTGAGGGTTCCTATGGCTACACCTTC. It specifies CSVEGSYGYTF.

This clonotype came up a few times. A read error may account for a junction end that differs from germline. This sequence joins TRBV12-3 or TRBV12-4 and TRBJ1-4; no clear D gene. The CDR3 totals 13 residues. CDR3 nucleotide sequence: TGTGCCAGCAGTTTACGGGCAACTAATGAAAACTGTTTT. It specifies CASSLRATNENCF.

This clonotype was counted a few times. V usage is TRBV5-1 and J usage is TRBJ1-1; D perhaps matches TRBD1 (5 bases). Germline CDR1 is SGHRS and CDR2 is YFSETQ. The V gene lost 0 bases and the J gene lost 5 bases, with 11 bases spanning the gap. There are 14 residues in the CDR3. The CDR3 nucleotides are TGCGCCAGCAGCTTGGCGGGGGTGGGGACTGAAGCTTTCTTT. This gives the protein CASSLAGVGTEAFF.

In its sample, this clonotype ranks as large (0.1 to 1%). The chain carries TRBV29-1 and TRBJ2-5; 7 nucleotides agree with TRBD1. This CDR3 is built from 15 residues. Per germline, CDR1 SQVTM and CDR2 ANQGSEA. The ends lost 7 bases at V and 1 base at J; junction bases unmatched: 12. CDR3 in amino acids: CSGVAGTVLQETQYF. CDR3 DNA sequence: TGCAGCGGAGTTGCCGGGACAGTGCTCCAAGAGACCCAGTACTTC.

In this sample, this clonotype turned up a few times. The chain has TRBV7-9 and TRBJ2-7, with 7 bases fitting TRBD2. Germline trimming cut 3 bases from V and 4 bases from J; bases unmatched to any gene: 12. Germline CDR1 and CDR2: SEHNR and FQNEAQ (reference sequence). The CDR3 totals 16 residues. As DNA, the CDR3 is TGTGCCAGCAGCTTGGGCCCGGGACTACCCCCATACGAGCAGTACTTC. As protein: CASSLGPGLPPYEQYF.

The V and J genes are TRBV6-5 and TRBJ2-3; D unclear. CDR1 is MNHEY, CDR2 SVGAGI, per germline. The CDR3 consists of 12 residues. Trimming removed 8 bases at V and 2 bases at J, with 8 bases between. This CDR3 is CASSTLTDTQYF. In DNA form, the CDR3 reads TGTGCCAGCTCGACACTCACAGATACGCAGTATTTT.

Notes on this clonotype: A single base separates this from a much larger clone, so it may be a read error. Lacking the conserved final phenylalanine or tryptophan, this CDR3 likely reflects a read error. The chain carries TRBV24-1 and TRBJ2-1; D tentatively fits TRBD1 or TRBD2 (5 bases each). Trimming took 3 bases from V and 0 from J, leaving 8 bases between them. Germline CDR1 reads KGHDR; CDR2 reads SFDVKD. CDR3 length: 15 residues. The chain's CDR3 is CATSDLGGSYNEQFL. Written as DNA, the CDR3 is TGTGCCACCAGTGATCTTGGGGGCTCCTACAATGAGCAGTTCCTC.

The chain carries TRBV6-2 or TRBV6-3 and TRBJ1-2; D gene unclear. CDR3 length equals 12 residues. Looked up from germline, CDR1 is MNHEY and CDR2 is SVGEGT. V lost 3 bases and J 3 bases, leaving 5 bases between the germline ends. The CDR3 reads CASSYEHYGYTF. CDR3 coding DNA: TGTGCCAGCAGTTATGAACACTATGGCTACACCTTC.

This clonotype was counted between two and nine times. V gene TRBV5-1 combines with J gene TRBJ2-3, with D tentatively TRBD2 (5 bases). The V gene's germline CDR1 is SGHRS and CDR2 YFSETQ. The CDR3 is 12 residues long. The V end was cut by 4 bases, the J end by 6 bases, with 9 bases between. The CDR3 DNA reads TGCGCCAGCAGCACGGGGAAGGATACGCAGTATTTT. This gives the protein CASSTGKDTQYF.

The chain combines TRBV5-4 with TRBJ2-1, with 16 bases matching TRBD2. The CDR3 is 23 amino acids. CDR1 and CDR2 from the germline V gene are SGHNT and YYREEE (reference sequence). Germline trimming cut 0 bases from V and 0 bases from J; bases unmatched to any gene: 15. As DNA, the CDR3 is TGTGCCAGCAGCTTGGGCGCCGGGACTAGCGGGAGGGCCCCCTCCAGCTCCTACAATGAGCAGTTCTTC. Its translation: CASSLGAGTSGRAPSSSYNEQFF.

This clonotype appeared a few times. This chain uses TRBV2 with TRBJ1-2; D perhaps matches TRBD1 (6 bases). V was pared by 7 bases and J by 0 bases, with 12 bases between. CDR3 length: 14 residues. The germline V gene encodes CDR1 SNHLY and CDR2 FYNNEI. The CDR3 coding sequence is TGTGCCAGCATAGGACAGTTATCTAACTATGGCTACACCTTC. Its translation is CASIGQLSNYGYTF.

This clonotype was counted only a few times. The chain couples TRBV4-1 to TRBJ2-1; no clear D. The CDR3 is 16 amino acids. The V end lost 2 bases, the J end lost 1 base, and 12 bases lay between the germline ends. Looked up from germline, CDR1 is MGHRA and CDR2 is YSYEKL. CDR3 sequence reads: CASSQSSSSSYNEQFF. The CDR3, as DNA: TGCGCCAGCAGCCAATCGAGCTCAAGTTCCTACAATGAGCAGTTCTTC.

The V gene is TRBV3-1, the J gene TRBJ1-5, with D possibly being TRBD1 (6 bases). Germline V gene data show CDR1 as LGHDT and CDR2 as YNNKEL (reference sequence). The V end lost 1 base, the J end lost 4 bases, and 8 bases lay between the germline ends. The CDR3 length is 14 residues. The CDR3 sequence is CASSQGTVNQPQHF. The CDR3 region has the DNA TGTGCCAGCAGCCAAGGGACAGTAAATCAGCCCCAGCATTTT.

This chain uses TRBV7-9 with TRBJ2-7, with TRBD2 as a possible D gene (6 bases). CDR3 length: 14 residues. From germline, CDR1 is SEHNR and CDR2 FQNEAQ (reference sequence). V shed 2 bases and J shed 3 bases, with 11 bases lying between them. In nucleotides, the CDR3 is TGTGCCAGCAGCTTACGGGACTTTCTCTACGAGCAGTACTTC. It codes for CASSLRDFLYEQYF.

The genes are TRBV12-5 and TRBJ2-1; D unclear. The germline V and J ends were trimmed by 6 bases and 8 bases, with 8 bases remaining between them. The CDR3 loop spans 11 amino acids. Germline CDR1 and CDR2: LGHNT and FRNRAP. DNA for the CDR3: TGTGCTAGTGGGTCTCTGGATGAGCAGTTCTTC. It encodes CASGSLDEQFF. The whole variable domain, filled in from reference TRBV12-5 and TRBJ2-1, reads DARVTQTPRHKVTEMGQEVTMRCQPILGHNTVFWYRQTMMQGLELLAYFRNRAPLDDSGMPKDRFSAEMPDATLATLKIQPSEPRDSAVYFCASGSLDEQFFGPGTRLTVL.

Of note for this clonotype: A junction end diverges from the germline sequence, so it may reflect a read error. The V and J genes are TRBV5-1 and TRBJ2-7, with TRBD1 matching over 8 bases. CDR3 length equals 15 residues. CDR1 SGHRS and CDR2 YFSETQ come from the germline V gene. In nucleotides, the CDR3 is TGCGCCAGCAGCTTGGGAGGACAGGGCCCCTACGGGCAGTACTTC. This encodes CASSLGGQGPYGQYF.

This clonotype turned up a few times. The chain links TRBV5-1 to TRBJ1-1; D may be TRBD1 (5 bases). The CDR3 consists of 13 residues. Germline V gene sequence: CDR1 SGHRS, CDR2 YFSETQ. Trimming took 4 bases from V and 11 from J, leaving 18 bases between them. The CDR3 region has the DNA TGCGCCAGCAGCCCACTGCCGGGACCTGGGGCTTTCTTT. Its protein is CASSPLPGPGAFF.